A single sample is the source of the 7 T cell receptor beta chains below, sequenced in a study of T cells in Graves' hyperthyroidism and ophthalmopathy. The TCR beta CDR3 regions underwent amplification using RNA transcripts as the source. Researchers ran a first-round RT-PCR on the TCR CDR3 using the HTBI primer set. TCRdb re-derived calls from the multiplex PCR reads in MiXCR, one entry per CDR3 protein. The data hold hundreds of thousands of distinct CDR3 sequences, with about 15% observed a single time. The sample comprised blood. These receptor sequences come from a man between 18 and 35 years old with Graves' ophthalmopathy.

This clonotype was found many times. The genes are TRBV30 and TRBJ2-1, with 10 bases that match TRBD2. Germline CDR1 GTSNPN, CDR2 SVGIG (reference sequence). The V segment lost 4 bases and the J segment 8 bases; nucleotides outside the gene matches: 8. This CDR3 contains 14 residues. CDR3 in amino acids: CAWTPTSGVDEQFF. DNA for the CDR3: TGTGCCTGGACCCCAACTAGCGGGGTCGATGAGCAGTTCTTC.

This chain uses TRBV7-6 with TRBJ2-5; 9 nucleotides match TRBD2. CDR1 is SGHVS and CDR2 is FNYEAQ in the germline V gene. The CDR3 has 16 amino acids. The V gene end was trimmed by 7 bases and the J gene end by 3 bases; junction bases not matched to a gene: 12. The CDR3 loop is CASTLAGRGIEETQYF. CDR3 DNA: TGTGCCAGCACCCTAGCGGGGCGGGGTATAGAAGAGACCCAGTACTTC.

There are many counts of this clonotype. CDR3 sequence: CSAHTITSGGEETQYF. CDR3 in DNA: TGCAGTGCCCATACCATCACTAGCGGGGGAGAAGAGACCCAGTACTTC. The rearrangement joins TRBV20-1 to TRBJ2-5; the match to TRBD2 covers 11 bases. The V gene's germline CDR1 is DFQATT and CDR2 SNEGSKA (reference sequence). V dropped 6 bases and J dropped 3; count of bases not matched to a gene: 12. The CDR3 sequence is 16 residues long.

At least ten counts were recorded for this clonotype. The chain has TRBV9 and TRBJ2-2; TRBD1 matches 7 bases. CDR1 is SGDLS and CDR2 is YYNGEE in the germline V gene. The CDR3 contains 14 residues. V gave up 2 bases and J gave up 6 bases; unmatched junction bases: 4. CDR3: CASSVDREPGELFF. Written as DNA, the CDR3 is TGTGCCAGCAGCGTCGACAGGGAACCCGGGGAGCTGTTTTTT.

This clonotype was seen many times. V is TRBV3-1 and J is TRBJ2-5; TRBD1 matches 8 bases. Trimming cost V 2 bases and J 4 bases; bases outside gene matches: 9. Germline V gene sequence: CDR1 LGHDT, CDR2 YNNKEL (reference sequence). The CDR3 extends over 16 amino acids. As DNA, the CDR3 is TGTGCCAGCAGCCAAACAAGGTCAGGGGGCAGAGAGACCCAGTACTTC. Protein product: CASSQTRSGGRETQYF.

This clonotype came up many times. The chain links TRBV5-1 to TRBJ2-2, with D possibly being TRBD1 (6 bases). This CDR3 contains 15 residues. Germline CDR1 and CDR2: SGHRS and YFSETQ. V lost 6 bases and J lost 1, with 13 bases in between. In nucleotides, the CDR3 is TGCGCCAGCATGCTCGGCAGGGGGAACACCGGGGAGCTGTTTTTT. This translates into CASMLGRGNTGELFF.

The CDR3 DNA reads as TGTGCCAGCAGCTTAGGTTGGTCCGTAGGCACAGATACGCAGTATTTT. As protein: CASSLGWSVGTDTQYF. The chain recombines TRBV11-2 with TRBJ2-3; D is uncertain. V gave up 1 base and J gave up 1 base, with 12 bases separating them. The CDR3 spans 16 residues. CDR1 is SGHAT and CDR2 is FQNNGV in the germline V gene.